This T cell receptor beta chain comes out of a study of cytotoxic CD8 clonotypes in ibrutinib-treated CLL. The CDR3 loop spans 16 amino acids. The V gene's germline CDR1 is LGHNT and CDR2 FRNRAP. J was trimmed by 3 bases and V by 5 bases; bases with no gene match: 8. With regard to this clone: No antigen is known for it.

Study-wide points: Sustained-remission and progressing patients were not sampled at matched times.

Around 2.2 micrograms of genomic DNA came from cryopreserved PBMCs for TCR beta libraries. Assay used: immunoSEQ multiplex PCR; TCRdb lists only in-frame clones, some missing. The table shows some 85,000 clones, with over 60% occurring only once. The sequencing used PBMCs, collected after 24 months of ibrutinib treatment. This sequence originates from a human donor with chronic lymphocytic leukemia. V is TRBV12-5 and J is TRBJ1-5; 9 bases are shared with TRBD1. This CDR3 is CASGIPGQGNNQPQHF. DNA of the CDR3: TGTGCTAGTGGTATCCCGGGACAGGGAAACAATCAGCCCCAGCATTTT.